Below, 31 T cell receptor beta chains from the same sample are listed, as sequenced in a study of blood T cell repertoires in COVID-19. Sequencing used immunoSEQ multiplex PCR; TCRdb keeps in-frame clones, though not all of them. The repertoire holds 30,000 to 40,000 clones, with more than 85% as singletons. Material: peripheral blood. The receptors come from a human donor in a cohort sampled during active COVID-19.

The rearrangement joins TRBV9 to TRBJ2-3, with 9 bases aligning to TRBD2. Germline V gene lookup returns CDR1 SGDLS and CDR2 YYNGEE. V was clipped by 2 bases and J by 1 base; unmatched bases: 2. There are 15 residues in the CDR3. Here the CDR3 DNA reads TGTGCCAGCAGCGTGCGGACTAGCGGCACAGATACGCAGTATTTT. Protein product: CASSVRTSGTDTQYF.

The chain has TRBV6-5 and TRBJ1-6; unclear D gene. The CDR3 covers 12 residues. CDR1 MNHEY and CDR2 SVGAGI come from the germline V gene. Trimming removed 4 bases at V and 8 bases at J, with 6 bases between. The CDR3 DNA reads TGTGCCAGCAGTTCGAGGGATTCACCCCTCCACTTT. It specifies CASSSRDSPLHF.

CDR3 region: CASTLPGTSGSYEQYF. The CDR3 nucleotides are TGTGCCAGCACTCTTCCCGGGACTAGCGGTTCCTACGAGCAGTACTTC. This rearrangement joins TRBV2 to TRBJ2-7, with 11 bases lining up with TRBD2. The CDR3 sequence is 16 residues long. After removal of 7 bases from V and 1 base from J, the junction contained 9 bases not matched to a gene. Germline V gene lookup returns CDR1 SNHLY and CDR2 FYNNEI.

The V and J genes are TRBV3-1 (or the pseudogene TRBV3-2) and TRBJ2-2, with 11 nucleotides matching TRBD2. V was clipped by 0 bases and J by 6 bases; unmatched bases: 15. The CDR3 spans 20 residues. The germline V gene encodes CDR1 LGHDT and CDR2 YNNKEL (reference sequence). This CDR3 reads CASSQDGTSGDLIAPGELFF. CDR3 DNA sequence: TGTGCCAGCAGCCAAGACGGGACTAGCGGCGACCTTATAGCTCCCGGGGAGCTGTTTTTT.

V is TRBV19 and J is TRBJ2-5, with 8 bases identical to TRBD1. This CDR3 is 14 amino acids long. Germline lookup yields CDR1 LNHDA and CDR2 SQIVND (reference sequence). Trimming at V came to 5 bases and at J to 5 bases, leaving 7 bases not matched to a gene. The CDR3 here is CASSWQGALETQYF. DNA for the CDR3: TGTGCCAGTAGTTGGCAGGGGGCGCTGGAGACCCAGTACTTC.

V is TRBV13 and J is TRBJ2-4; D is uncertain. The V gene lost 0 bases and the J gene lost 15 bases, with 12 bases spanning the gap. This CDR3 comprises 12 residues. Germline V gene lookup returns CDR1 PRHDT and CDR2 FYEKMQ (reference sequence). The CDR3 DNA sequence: TGTGCCAGCAGCTTAGGGACCGACAAAACGTACTTC. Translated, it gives CASSLGTDKTYF.

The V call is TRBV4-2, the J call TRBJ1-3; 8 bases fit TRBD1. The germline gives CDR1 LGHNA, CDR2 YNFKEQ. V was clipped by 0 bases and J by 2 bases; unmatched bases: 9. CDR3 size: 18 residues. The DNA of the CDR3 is TGTGCCAGCAGCCAAGATTTCTGGACAGGGCAGCCTGGAAACACCATATATTTT. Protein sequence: CASSQDFWTGQPGNTIYF.

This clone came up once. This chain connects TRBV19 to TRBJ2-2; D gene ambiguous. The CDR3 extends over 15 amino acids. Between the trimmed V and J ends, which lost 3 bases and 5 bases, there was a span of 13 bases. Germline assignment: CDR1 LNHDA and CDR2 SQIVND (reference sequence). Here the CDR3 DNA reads TGTGCCAGTAGTATTCGTCTAGAAAGAACCGGGGAGCTGTTTTTT. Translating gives CASSIRLERTGELFF.

In DNA, the CDR3 is TGTGCCAGCTCACCATTTTTGGTCGGTGCAGGCGAAAACATTCAGTACTTC. This encodes CASSPFLVGAGENIQYF. This chain uses TRBV18 with TRBJ2-4; D is ambiguous. The CDR3 is 17 residues long. Germline CDR1 KGHSH, CDR2 LQKENI. V shed 2 bases and J shed 5 bases, with 19 bases lying between them.

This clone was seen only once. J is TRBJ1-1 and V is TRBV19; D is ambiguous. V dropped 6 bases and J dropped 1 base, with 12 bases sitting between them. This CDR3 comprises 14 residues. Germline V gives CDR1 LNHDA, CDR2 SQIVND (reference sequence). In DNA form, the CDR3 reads TGTGCCAGTAGGCCCGAGACACCGAACACTGAAGCTTTCTTT. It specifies CASRPETPNTEAFF.

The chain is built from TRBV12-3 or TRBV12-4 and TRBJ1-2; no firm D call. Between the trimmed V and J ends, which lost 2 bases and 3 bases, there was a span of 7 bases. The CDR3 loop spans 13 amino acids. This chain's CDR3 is CASSLRSDYGYTF. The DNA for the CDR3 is TGTGCCAGCAGTTTACGGTCCGACTATGGCTACACCTTC.

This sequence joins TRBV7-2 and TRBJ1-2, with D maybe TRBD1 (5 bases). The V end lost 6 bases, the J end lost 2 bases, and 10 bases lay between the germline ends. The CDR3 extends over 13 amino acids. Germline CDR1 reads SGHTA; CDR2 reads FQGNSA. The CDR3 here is CASSHDRNYGYTF. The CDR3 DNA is TGTGCCAGCAGTCATGACAGAAACTATGGCTACACCTTC.

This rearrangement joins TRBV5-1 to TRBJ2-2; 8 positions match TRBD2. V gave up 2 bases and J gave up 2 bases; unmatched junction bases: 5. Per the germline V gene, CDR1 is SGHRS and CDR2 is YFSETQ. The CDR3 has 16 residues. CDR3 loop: CASSFGAGVNTGELFF. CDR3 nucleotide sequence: TGCGCCAGCAGCTTTGGAGCGGGAGTAAACACCGGGGAGCTGTTTTTT.

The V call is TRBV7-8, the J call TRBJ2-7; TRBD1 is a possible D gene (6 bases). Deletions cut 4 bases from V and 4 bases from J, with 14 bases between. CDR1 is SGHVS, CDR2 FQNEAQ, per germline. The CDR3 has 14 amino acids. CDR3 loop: CASSSTGNTYEQYF. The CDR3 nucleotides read TGTGCCAGCAGCTCCACAGGGAACACTTACGAGCAGTACTTC.

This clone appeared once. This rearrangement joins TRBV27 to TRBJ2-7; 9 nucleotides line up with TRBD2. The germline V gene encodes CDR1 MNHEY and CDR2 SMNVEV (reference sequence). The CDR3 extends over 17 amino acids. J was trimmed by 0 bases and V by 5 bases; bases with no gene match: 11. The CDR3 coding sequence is TGTGCCAGCAGTCCCCGAGGAGCGGGAGGATACTCCTACGAGCAGTACTTC. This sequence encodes CASSPRGAGGYSYEQYF.

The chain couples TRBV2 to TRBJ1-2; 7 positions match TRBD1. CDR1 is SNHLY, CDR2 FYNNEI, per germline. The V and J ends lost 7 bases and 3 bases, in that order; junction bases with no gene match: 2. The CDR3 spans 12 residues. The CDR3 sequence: CASIGQDYGYTF. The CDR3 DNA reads TGTGCCAGCATTGGACAGGACTATGGCTACACCTTC.

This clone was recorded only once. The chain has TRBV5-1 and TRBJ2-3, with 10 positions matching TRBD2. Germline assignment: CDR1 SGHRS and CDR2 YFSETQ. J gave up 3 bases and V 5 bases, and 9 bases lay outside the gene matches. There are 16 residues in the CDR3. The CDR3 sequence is CASRSKAGGPTDTQYF. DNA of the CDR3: TGCGCCAGCAGGTCTAAAGCGGGAGGGCCTACAGATACGCAGTATTTT. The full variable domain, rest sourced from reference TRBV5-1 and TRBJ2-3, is KAGVTQTPRYLIKTRGQQVTLSCSPISGHRSVSWYQQTPGQGLQFLFEYFSETQRNKGNFPGRFSGRQFSNSRSEMNVSTLELGDSALYLCASRSKAGGPTDTQYFGPGTRLTVL.

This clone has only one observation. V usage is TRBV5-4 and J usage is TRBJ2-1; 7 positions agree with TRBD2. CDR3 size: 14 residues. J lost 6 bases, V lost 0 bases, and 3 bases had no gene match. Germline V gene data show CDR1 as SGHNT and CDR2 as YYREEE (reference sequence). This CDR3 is CASSLEGGLNEQFF. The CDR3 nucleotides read TGTGCCAGCAGCTTGGAGGGAGGGCTCAATGAGCAGTTCTTC.

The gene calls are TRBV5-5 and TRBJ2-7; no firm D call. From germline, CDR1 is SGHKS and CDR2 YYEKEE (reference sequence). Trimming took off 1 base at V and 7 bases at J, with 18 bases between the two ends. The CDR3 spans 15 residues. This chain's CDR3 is CASSLTAGPLVEQYF. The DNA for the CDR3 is TGTGCCAGCAGCTTGACGGCAGGCCCCCTGGTAGAGCAGTACTTC. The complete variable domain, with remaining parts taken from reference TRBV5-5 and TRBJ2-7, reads DAGVTQSPTHLIKTRGQQVTLRCSPISGHKSVSWYQQVLGQGPQFIFQYYEKEERGRGNFPDRFSARQFPNYSSELNVNALLLGDSALYLCASSLTAGPLVEQYFGPGTRLTVT.

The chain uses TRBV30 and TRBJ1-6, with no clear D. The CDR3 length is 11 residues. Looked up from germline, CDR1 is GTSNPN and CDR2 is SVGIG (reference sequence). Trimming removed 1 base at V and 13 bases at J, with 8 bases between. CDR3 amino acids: CAWSASGPLHF. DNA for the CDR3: TGTGCCTGGAGTGCCTCCGGGCCCCTCCACTTT.

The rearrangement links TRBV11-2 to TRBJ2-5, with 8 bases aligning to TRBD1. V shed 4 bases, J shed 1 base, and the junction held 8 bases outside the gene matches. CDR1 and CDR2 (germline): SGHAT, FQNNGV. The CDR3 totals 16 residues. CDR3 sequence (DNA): TGTGCCAGCAGCTCCACCCGGACAGGGATCCAAGAGACCCAGTACTTC. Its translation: CASSSTRTGIQETQYF.

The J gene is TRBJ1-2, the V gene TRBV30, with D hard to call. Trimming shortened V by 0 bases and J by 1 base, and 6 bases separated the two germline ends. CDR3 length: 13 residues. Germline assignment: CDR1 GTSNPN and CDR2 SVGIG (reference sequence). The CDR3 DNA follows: TGTGCCTGGAGTGTACACTATAACTATGGCTACACCTTC. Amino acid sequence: CAWSVHYNYGYTF.

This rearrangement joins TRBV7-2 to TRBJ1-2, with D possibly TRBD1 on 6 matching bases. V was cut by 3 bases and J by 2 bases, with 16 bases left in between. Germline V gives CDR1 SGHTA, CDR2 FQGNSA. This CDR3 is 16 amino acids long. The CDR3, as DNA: TGTGCCAGCAGCTTCTCGAGCGGGGGGGCGAACTATGGCTACACCTTC. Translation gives CASSFSSGGANYGYTF.

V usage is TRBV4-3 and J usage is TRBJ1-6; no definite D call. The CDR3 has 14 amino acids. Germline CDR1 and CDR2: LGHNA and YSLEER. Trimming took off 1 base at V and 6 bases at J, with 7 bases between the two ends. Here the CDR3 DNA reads TGCGCCAGCAGCCAAGCCCTTAGTAATTCACCCCTCCACTTT. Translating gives CASSQALSNSPLHF.

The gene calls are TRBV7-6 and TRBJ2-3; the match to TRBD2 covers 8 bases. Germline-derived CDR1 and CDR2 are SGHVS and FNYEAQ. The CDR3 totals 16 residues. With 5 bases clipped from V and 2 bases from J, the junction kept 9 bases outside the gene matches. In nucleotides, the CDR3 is TGTGCCAGCAGCCCCCGAGCGGGGGCGCTCACAGATACGCAGTATTTT. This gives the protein CASSPRAGALTDTQYF.

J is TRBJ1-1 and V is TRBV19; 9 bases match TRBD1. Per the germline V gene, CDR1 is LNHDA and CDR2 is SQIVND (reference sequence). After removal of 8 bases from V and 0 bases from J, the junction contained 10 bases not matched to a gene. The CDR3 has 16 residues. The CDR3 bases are TGTGCCAGTCGTCTCACAGGGGGCTTCATGAACACTGAAGCTTTCTTT. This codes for CASRLTGGFMNTEAFF.

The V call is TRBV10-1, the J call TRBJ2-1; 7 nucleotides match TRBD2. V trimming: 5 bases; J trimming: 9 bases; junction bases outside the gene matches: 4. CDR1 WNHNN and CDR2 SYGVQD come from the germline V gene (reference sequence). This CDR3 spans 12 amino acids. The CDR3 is CASSIAGGEQFF. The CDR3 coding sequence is TGCGCCAGCAGTATAGCGGGTGGTGAGCAGTTCTTC.

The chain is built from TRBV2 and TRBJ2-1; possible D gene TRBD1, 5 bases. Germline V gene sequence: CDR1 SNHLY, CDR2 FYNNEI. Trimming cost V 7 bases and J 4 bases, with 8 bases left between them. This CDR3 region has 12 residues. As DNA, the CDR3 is TGTGCCAGCAACGGACAATACAATGAGCAGTTCTTC. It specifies CASNGQYNEQFF.

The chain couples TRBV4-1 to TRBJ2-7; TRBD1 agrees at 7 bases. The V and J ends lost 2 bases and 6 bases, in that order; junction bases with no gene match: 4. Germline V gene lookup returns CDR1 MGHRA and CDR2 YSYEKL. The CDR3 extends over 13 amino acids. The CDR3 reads CASSQWTGREQYF. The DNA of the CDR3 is TGCGCCAGCAGCCAATGGACAGGTCGCGAGCAGTACTTC.

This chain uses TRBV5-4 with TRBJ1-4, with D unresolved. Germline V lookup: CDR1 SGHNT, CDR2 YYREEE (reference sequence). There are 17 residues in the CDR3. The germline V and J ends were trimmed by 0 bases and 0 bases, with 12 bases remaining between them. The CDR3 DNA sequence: TGTGCCAGCAGCTTGGGGGCAGGTCCCGCAACTAATGAAAAACTGTTTTTT. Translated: CASSLGAGPATNEKLFF.

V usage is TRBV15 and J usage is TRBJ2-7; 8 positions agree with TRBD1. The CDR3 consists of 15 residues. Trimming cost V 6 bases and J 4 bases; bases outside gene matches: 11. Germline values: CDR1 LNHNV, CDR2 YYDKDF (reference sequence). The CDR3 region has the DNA TGTGCCACCAGAAAAGACAGGGGACGGGTTTACGAGCAGTACTTC. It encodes CATRKDRGRVYEQYF.